The 3 T cell receptor beta chains below all came from one sample that was sequenced in a study of shared T cell receptors in the human thymus. Some clones are missing from TCRdb's copy, which holds only in-frame ones; the method was immunoSEQ multiplex PCR. Altogether hundreds of thousands of clones are present, about 80% being singletons, with the ten largest covering about 0.013%. These same data were also listed under a study on human thymus T cells.

Sequencing was done on a sample of thymocytes. Receptor source: a boy under three years old with a congenital heart defect.

The chain combines TRBV4-3 with TRBJ2-3; TRBD2 aligns across 7 bases. This CDR3 is built from 16 residues. With V trimmed by 0 bases and J by 3 bases, 6 bases remained unmatched. The germline V gene encodes CDR1 LGHNA and CDR2 YSLEER. Written as DNA, the CDR3 is TGCGCCAGCAGCCAAGATCTGGATAGCGGGACAGATACGCAGTATTTT. It translates to CASSQDLDSGTDTQYF.

The V call is TRBV7-4, the J call TRBJ2-7, with 12 positions matching TRBD2. Germline lookup yields CDR1 SGHVT and CDR2 SQSDAQ. CDR3 length equals 17 residues. Unmatched junction bases numbered 13, after V lost 5 bases and J lost 5 bases. Here the CDR3 reads CASSLETSGSYTHEQYF. The DNA for the CDR3 is TGTGCCAGCAGCCTCGAGACTAGCGGGAGTTACACCCACGAGCAGTACTTC.

This clone has more than one count but fewer than ten. The chain recombines TRBV6-5 with TRBJ2-1; TRBD2 might be the D (5 bases). V was clipped by 2 bases and J by 2 bases, with 10 bases between them. Germline-derived CDR1 and CDR2 are MNHEY and SVGAGI. The CDR3 loop spans 15 amino acids. As DNA, the CDR3 is TGTGCCAGCAGTTACGGAGCGGTTACCTACAATGAGCAGTTCTTC. Its translation: CASSYGAVTYNEQFF.